This TCR beta chain was profiled in a study of blood T cell repertoires in COVID-19. Across the whole study: Donors in the United States, Italy and Spain gave samples during acute or convalescent COVID-19.

The CDR3 contains 18 residues. This clone was counted once. Original data processing: Amplification with reference gene primers provided the estimates of nucleated cell counts. The data were produced by immunoSEQ multiplex PCR, yet TCRdb's version contains in-frame clones alone and is incomplete. D and trimming come from the DNA, and the V and J calls and clone size come from that table. The table has around 150,000 clones, approximately 80% seen once. The receptor's source is a human donor in a cohort sampled during active COVID-19. This sequence joins TRBV21-1 and TRBJ2-5; the D call in the table, TRBD2, was not verified against the DNA. TRBV21-1 is designated a pseudogene. Sample: peripheral blood. The CDR3: CASRRTTSGGPYQETQYF. The CDR3 nucleotides are TGTGCCAGCAGGCGAACGACTAGCGGGGGTCCGTACCAAGAGACCCAGTACTTC.